The 14 T cell receptor beta chains below were found in one sample sequenced in a study of cytomegalovirus exposure and HLA in healthy donors. The PCR made use of 60 Vbeta and 13 Jbeta primers. The data were produced by immunoSEQ multiplex PCR, yet TCRdb's version contains in-frame clones alone and is incomplete. The sample yields roughly 140,000 clones, roughly 74% seen once. Sequencing was carried out using PBMCs. The receptors originated from a woman younger than 30 in good health and CMV-seropositive.

This sequence joins TRBV19 and TRBJ1-1; 8 bases are shared with TRBD1. The CDR3 is 15 residues long. Germline-derived CDR1 and CDR2 are LNHDA and SQIVND (reference sequence). The ends lost 7 bases at V and 4 bases at J; junction bases unmatched: 11. The CDR3 loop is CASTDRGRVGTEAFF. Here the CDR3 DNA reads TGTGCCAGTACCGACAGGGGACGGGTAGGCACTGAAGCTTTCTTT. The entire variable domain, with the rest obtained from reference TRBV19 and TRBJ1-1, is as follows: DGGITQSPKYLFRKEGQNVTLSCEQNLNHDAMYWYRQDPGQGLRLIYYSQIVNDFQKGDIAEGYSVSREKKESFPLTVTSAQKNPTAFYLCASTDRGRVGTEAFFGQGTRLTVV.

The chain is built from TRBV19 and TRBJ2-1, with D possibly TRBD1 on 5 matching bases. The CDR3 has 13 residues. Per the germline V gene, CDR1 is LNHDA and CDR2 is SQIVND (reference sequence). V was cut by 4 bases and J by 4 bases, with 8 bases left in between. CDR3 protein: CASSTTVYNEQFF. CDR3 in DNA: TGTGCCAGTAGTACGACAGTTTACAATGAGCAGTTCTTC.

The chain has TRBV5-1 and TRBJ2-3, with 9 bases that match TRBD1. From germline, CDR1 is SGHRS and CDR2 YFSETQ. This CDR3 is built from 15 residues. Trimming at V came to 4 bases and at J to 1 base, leaving 4 bases not matched to a gene. The CDR3 bases are TGCGCCAGCAGCCTGCGGACAGGGGGCACAGATACGCAGTATTTT. Translation: CASSLRTGGTDTQYF.

The V and J genes are TRBV15 and TRBJ2-7; 14 positions agree with TRBD2. With V trimmed by 5 bases and J by 2 bases, 5 bases remained unmatched. The CDR3 has 16 amino acids. Germline-derived CDR1 and CDR2 are LNHNV and YYDKDF (reference sequence). CDR3 protein: CATSLGTSGGTYEQYF. In DNA, the CDR3 is TGTGCCACCAGCCTAGGGACTAGCGGGGGTACCTACGAGCAGTACTTC.

This clone was observed once. CDR3 in DNA: TGTGCCAGCAGCTTAATCGAGAGTTCACCCCTCCACTTT. This translates into CASSLIESSPLHF. The chain has TRBV7-8 and TRBJ1-6, with no clear D. CDR3 size: 13 residues. CDR1 and CDR2 from the germline V gene are SGHVS and FQNEAQ. V was shortened by 2 bases and J by 9 bases, with 8 bases between the two germline ends.

The rearrangement uses TRBV30 and TRBJ2-7; TRBD1 matches at 7 bases. The CDR3 extends over 14 amino acids. CDR1 and CDR2 from the germline V gene are GTSNPN and SVGIG (reference sequence). After removal of 3 bases from V and 4 bases from J, the junction contained 9 bases not matched to a gene. CDR3 region: CAWSPGGTTYEQYF. DNA for the CDR3: TGTGCCTGGAGCCCAGGGGGAACCACTTACGAGCAGTACTTC.

The chain recombines TRBV6-5 with TRBJ2-7; 7 bases map to TRBD1. CDR1 and CDR2 from the germline V gene are MNHEY and SVGAGI. This CDR3 contains 14 residues. The trim removed 8 bases at V and 2 bases at J, leaving 9 bases unmatched. CDR3 sequence (DNA): TGTGCCAGCGGGGGTAGGGGACAGACCTACGAGCAGTACTTC. Amino acids: CASGGRGQTYEQYF.

The chain uses TRBV6-1 and TRBJ1-4, with D perhaps TRBD1 (5 bases). The germline V and J ends were trimmed by 2 bases and 5 bases, with 12 bases remaining between them. Germline V gene data show CDR1 as MNHNS and CDR2 as SASEGT. There are 15 residues in the CDR3. CDR3 region: CASSESTGVNEKLFF. The CDR3 coding sequence is TGTGCCAGCAGTGAATCAACAGGAGTGAATGAAAAACTGTTTTTT.

The gene calls are TRBV11-2 and TRBJ1-2, with 9 bases fitting TRBD1. CDR3 length: 15 residues. Losses at the gene ends were 5 bases for V and 4 bases for J; bases not matched to a gene: 8. The V gene's germline CDR1 is SGHAT and CDR2 FQNNGV. CDR3: CASSAQQGAAYGYTF. The CDR3 DNA reads TGTGCCAGCAGCGCCCAACAGGGGGCGGCCTATGGCTACACCTTC.

The V call is TRBV18, the J call TRBJ1-1; 11 bases are shared with TRBD1. The CDR3 has 14 residues. J was trimmed by 4 bases and V by 6 bases; bases with no gene match: 4. CDR1 and CDR2 (germline): KGHSH, LQKENI. The CDR3 DNA reads TGTGCCAGCTCCGGAGGGACAGGGGGCACTGAAGCTTTCTTT. Amino acid sequence: CASSGGTGGTEAFF.

The chain uses TRBV2 and TRBJ1-1; D is uncertain. The length of the CDR3 is 16 residues. CDR1 and CDR2 from the germline V gene are SNHLY and FYNNEI. Trimming left V 5 bases short and J 4 bases short, with 20 bases between. The CDR3 loop reads CASSSRGGRLGTEAFF. The CDR3 DNA follows: TGTGCCAGCAGTTCGCGGGGAGGGCGGCTTGGCACTGAAGCTTTCTTT.

V is TRBV7-9 and J is TRBJ1-3, with D perhaps TRBD1 (6 bases). V was cut by 1 base and J by 7 bases, with 20 bases left in between. The germline V gene encodes CDR1 SEHNR and CDR2 FQNEAQ (reference sequence). The length of the CDR3 is 17 residues. The CDR3 DNA reads as TGTGCCAGCAGCTTAGGCCTCCTAGAACAGGGAAGGAACACCATATATTTT. The encoded protein is CASSLGLLEQGRNTIYF. The whole variable domain, remainder taken from reference TRBV7-9 and TRBJ1-3, is DTGVSQNPRHKITKRGQNVTFRCDPISEHNRLYWYRQTLGQGPEFLTYFQNEAQLEKSRLLSDRFSAERPKGSFSTLEIQRTEQGDSAMYLCASSLGLLEQGRNTIYFGEGSWLTVV.

This sequence joins TRBV30 and TRBJ2-5, with D perhaps TRBD2 (6 bases). With 7 bases removed from V and 3 bases from J, the gap between germline ends came to 12 bases. CDR1 GTSNPN and CDR2 SVGIG come from the germline V gene (reference sequence). The CDR3 spans 12 residues. The CDR3 bases are TGTGCCTTGACTAGTGGGGAAGAGACCCAGTACTTC. Translating gives CALTSGEETQYF.

The chain uses TRBV25-1 and TRBJ2-3; 8 bases agree with TRBD1. The ends lost 3 bases at V and 5 bases at J; junction bases unmatched: 4. The CDR3 sequence is 14 residues long. Germline V gene sequence: CDR1 MGHDK, CDR2 SYGVNS. CDR3 in DNA: TGTGCCAGCAGTGAGGACAGGGTAGGAGATACGCAGTATTTT. It encodes CASSEDRVGDTQYF.